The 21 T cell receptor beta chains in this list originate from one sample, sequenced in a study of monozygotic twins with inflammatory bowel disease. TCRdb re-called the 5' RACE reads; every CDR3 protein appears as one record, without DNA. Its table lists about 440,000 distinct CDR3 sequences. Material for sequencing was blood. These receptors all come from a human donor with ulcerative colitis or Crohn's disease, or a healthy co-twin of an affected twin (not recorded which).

The CDR3 here is CATSDQNRGPPYEQYF. V gene TRBV24-1 combines with J gene TRBJ2-7; no DNA is available, so the TRBD1 call from TCRdb remains unchecked. The CDR3 contains 16 residues. CDR1 and CDR2 (germline): KGHDR, SFDVKD.

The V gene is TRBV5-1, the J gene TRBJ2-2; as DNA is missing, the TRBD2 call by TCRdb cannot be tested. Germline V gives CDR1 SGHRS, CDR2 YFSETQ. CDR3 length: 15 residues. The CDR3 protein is CASSWTSGNPGELFF.

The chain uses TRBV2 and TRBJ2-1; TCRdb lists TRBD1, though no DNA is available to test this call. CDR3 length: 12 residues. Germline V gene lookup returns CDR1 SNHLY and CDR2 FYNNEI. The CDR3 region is CASRGPDNEQFF.

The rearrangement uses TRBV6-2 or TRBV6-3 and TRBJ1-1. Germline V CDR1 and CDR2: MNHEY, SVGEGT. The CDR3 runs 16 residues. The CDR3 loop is CASSYGGITLNTEAFF.

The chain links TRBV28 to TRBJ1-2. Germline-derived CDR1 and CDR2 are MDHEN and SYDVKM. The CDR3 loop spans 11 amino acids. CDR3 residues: CASSFWKGYTF.

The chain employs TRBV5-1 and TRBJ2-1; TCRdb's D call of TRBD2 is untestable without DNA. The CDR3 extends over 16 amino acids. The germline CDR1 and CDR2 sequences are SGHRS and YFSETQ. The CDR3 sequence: CASSLGGSHGVDEQFF.

CDR3 protein: CASSTQGRARAYEQYF. The rearrangement uses TRBV5-5 and TRBJ2-7; no DNA is available, so the TRBD2 call from TCRdb remains unchecked. The germline V gene encodes CDR1 SGHKS and CDR2 YYEKEE (reference sequence). The CDR3 loop spans 16 amino acids.

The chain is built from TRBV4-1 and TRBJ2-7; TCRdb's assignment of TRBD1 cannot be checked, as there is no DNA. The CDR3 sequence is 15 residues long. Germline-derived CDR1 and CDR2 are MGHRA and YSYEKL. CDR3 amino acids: CASSTSGTGLYEQYF.

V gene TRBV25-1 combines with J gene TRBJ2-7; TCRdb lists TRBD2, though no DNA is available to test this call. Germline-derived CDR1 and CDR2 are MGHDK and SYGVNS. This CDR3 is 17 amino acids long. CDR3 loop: CASSDPALRRERYEQYF.

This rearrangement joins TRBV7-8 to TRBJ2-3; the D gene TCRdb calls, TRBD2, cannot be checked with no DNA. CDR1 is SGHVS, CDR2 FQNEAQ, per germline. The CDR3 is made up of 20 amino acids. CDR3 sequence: CASSLVRMRLAGGKTDTQYF.

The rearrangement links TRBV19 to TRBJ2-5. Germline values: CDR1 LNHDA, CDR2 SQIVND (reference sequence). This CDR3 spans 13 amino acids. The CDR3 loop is CASTMVGQETQYF.

The CDR3 loop is CASSPAYNEQFF. The chain recombines TRBV18 with TRBJ2-1. CDR3 size: 12 residues. Germline CDR1 reads KGHSH; CDR2 reads LQKENI.

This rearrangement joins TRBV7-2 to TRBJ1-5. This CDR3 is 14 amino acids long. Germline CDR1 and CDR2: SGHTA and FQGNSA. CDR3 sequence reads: CASSPFDLNQPQHF.

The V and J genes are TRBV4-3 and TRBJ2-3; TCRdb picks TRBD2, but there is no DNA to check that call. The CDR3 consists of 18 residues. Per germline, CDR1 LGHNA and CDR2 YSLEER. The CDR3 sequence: CASSQDGLAGQLTDTQYF.

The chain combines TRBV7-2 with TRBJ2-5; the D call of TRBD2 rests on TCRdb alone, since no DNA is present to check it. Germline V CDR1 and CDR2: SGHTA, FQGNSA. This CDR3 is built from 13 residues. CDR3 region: CASSFSHSRGQYF.

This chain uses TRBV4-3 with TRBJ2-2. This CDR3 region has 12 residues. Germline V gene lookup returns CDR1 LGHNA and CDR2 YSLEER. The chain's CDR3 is CASSHTTQELFF.

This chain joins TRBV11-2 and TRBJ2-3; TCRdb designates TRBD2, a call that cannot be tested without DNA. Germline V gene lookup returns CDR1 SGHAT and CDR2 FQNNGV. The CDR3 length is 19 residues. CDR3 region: CASSSPYAGGTIRSDTQYF.

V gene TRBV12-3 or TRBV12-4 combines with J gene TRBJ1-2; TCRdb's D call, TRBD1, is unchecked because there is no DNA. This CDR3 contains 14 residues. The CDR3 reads CASSLGQGVSGYTF.

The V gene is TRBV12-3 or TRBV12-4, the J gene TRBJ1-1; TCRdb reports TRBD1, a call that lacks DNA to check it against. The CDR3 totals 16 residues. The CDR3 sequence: CASSLNFGGLNTEAFF.

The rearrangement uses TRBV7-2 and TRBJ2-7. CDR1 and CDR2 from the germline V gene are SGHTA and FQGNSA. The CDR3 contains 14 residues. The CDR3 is CASSRSGSRYEQYF.

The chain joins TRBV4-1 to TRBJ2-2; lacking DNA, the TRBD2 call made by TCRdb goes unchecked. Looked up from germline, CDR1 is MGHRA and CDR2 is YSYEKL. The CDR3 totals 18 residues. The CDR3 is CASSQGGLAGGGTGELFF.